The clone carrying this T cell receptor (beta chain) was observed a few times. Its antigen is unidentified. This record belongs to a study of beta chain features in type 1 diabetes. Study-wide context: The patients were much like the healthy donors in age, gender and cell yields. Study findings and constraints: Shorter TCRB CDR3s, moderately but significantly so, marked every one of the four CD4+ subsets in Type 1 diabetes patients. Naive, central memory and regulatory TCRB repertoires appeared more similar among patients than healthy donors.

CDR1 is LGHNT and CDR2 is FRNRAP in the germline V gene. Germline trimming cut 3 bases from V and 0 bases from J; bases unmatched to any gene: 14. The CDR3 totals 19 residues. The isolated RNA, all of it, was reverse transcribed, so expressed TCRB transcripts were what got sequenced. Sequencing was performed with immunoSEQ multiplex PCR; in TCRdb, only in-frame clones are kept and a portion is missing. The profile covers roughly 500,000 clones, with approximately 28% appearing a single time and almost 0.065% taken by the ten largest. This chain links TRBV12-5 with TRBJ2-1; the match to TRBD2 covers 7 bases. Sequencing was performed on naive CD4+ T cells from blood. This TCR was recovered from a man aged 18 to 29 in good health. In DNA, the CDR3 is TGTGCTAGTGGTTTAGCGGGACGGTCCCTTCGGAGCTCCTACAATGAGCAGTTCTTC. This gives the protein CASGLAGRSLRSSYNEQFF.